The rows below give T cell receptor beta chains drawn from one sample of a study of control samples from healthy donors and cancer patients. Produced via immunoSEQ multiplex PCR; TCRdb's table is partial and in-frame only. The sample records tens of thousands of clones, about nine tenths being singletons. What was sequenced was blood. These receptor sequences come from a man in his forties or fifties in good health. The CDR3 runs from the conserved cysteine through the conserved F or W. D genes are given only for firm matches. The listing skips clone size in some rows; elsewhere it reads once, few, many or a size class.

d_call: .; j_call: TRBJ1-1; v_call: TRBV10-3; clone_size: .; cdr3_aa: CAISESSIPNTEAFF; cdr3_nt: TGTGCCATCAGTGAGTCGAGCATCCCGAACACTGAAGCTTTCTTT
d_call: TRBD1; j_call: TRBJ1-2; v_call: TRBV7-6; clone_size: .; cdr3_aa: CAGGGIYGYTF; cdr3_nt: TGTGCCGGAGGGGGCATCTATGGCTACACCTTC
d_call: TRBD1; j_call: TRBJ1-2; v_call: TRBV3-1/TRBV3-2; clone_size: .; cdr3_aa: CASSQRTGTGYTF; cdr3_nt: TGTGCCAGCAGCCAGCGGACAGGGACTGGCTACACCTTC
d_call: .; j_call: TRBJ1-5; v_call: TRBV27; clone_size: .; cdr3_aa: CASSLTAVEPQHF; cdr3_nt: TGTGCCAGCAGTTTAACGGCGGTAGAGCCCCAGCATTTT
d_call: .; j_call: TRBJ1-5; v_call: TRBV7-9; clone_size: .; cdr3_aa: CASTAGNQPQHF; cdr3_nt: TGTGCCAGCACGGCGGGCAATCAGCCCCAGCATTTT
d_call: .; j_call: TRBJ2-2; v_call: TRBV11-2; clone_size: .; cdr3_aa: CATTTRGGGTNTGELFF; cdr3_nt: TGTGCCACAACTACAAGGGGTGGAGGCACGAACACCGGGGAGCTGTTTTTT
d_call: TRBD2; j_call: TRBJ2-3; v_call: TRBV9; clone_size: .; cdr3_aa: CASAHRLAGGGDTQYF; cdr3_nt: TGTGCCAGCGCACATCGACTAGCGGGGGGAGGAGATACGCAGTATTTT
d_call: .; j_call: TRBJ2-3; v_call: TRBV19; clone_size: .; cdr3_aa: CASSIGGVDTQYF; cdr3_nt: TGTGCCAGTAGTATAGGAGGGGTAGATACGCAGTATTTT
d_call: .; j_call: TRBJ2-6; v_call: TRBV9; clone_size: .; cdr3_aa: CASSVPGANVLTF; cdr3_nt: TGTGCCAGCAGCGTACCTGGGGCCAACGTCCTGACTTTC
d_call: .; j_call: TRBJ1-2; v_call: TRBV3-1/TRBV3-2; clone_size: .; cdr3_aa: CASRQGWDSGYTF; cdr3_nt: TGTGCCAGCAGACAGGGTTGGGACTCAGGCTACACCTTC
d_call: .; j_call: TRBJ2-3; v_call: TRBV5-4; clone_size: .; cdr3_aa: CASSFGGRRTDTQYF; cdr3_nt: TGTGCCAGCAGCTTCGGGGGGCGGCGCACAGATACGCAGTATTTT
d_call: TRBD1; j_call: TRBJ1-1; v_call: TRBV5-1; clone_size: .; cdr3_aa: CASSLGDRMNTEAFF; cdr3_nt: TGCGCCAGCAGCTTGGGGGACAGGATGAACACTGAAGCTTTCTTT
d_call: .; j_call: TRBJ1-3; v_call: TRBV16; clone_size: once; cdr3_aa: CASSQSIRPSGNTIYF; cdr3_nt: TGTGCCAGCAGCCAATCCATCAGACCCTCTGGAAACACCATATATTTT
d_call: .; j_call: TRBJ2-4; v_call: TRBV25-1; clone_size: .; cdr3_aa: CASSDPGLAKNIQYF; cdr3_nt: TGTGCCAGCAGTGACCCGGGACTAGCCAAAAACATTCAGTACTTC
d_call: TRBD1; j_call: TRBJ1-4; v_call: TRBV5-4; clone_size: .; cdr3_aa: CASSFEGAGEKLFF; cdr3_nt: TGTGCCAGCAGCTTCGAGGGGGCAGGGGAAAAACTGTTTTTT
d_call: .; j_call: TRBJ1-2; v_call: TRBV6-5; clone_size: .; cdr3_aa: CASSYPRGDGYTF; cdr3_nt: TGTGCCAGCAGTTACCCCCGAGGGGACGGCTACACCTTC
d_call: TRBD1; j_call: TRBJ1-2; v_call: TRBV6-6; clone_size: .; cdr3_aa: CASSYPGQGHGYTF; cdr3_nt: TGTGCCAGCAGTTACCCGGGACAGGGACATGGCTACACCTTC
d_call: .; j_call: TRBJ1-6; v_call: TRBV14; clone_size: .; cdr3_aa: CASARQPNSPLHF; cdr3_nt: TGTGCCAGCGCACGACAGCCTAATTCACCCCTCCACTTT
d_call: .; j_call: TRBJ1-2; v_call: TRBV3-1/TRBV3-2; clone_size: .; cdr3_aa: CASSQGAVSYGYTF; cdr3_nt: TGTGCCAGCAGCCAAGGGGCAGTGAGCTATGGCTACACCTTC
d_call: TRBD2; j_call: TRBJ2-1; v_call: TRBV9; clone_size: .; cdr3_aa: CASSRAGTSGGYSYNEQFF; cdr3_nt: TGTGCCAGCAGCAGAGCCGGGACTAGCGGGGGGTACTCCTACAATGAGCAGTTCTTC
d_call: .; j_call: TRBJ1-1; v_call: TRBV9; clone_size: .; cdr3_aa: CASSVGHVNTEAFF; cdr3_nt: TGTGCCAGCAGCGTTGGCCATGTGAACACTGAAGCTTTCTTT
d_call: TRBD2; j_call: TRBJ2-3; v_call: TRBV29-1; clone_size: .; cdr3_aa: CSATPAGVPDTQYF; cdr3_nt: TGCAGCGCCACTCCAGCGGGGGTACCAGATACGCAGTATTTT
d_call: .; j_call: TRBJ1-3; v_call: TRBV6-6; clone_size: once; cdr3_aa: CASILTASSGNTIYF; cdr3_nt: TGTGCCAGCATACTGACGGCGTCCTCTGGAAACACCATATATTTT
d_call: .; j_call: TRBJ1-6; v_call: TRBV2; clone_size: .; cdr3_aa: CASRTGYDSPLHF; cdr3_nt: TGTGCCAGCAGAACAGGGTACGATTCACCCCTCCACTTT
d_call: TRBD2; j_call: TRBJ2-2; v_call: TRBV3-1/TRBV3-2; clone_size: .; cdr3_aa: CASSQDSLAGVAGELFF; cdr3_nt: TGTGCCAGCAGCCAAGATAGCCTAGCGGGGGTCGCCGGGGAGCTGTTTTTT
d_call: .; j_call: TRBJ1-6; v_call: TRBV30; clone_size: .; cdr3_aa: CAWSVPTIGGSPLHF; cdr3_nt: TGTGCCTGGAGTGTACCCACAATTGGTGGTTCACCCCTCCACTTT
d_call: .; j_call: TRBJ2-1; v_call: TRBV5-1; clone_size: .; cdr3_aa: CASSPTEANYNEQFF; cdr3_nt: TGCGCCAGCAGCCCAACAGAAGCAAATTACAATGAGCAGTTCTTC
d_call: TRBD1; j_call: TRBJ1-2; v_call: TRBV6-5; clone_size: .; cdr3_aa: CASSYSRGRSSYTF; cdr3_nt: TGTGCCAGCAGTTACTCAAGGGGGCGCAGTAGCTACACCTTC
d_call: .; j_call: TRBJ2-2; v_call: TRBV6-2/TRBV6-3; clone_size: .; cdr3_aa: CASSDRGTGELFF; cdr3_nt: TGTGCCAGCAGTGACCGGGGCACCGGGGAGCTGTTTTTT
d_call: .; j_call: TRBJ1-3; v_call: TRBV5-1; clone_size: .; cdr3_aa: CASSLEGNSGNTIYF; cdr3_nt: TGCGCCAGCAGCTTGGAAGGGAACTCTGGAAACACCATATATTTT
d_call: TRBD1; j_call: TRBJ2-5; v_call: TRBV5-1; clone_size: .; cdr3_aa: CASSYGTGAETQYF; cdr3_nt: TGCGCCAGCAGCTACGGGACAGGTGCAGAGACCCAGTACTTC
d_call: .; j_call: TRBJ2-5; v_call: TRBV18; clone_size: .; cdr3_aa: CASSPKGETQYF; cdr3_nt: TGTGCCAGCTCCCCGAAGGGGGAGACCCAGTACTTC